The 29 T cell receptor beta chains reported below all come from one sample, sequenced in a study of T cell responses to AZD1222 COVID-19 vaccine. Profiled with immunoSEQ multiplex PCR; TCRdb holds only in-frame clones, not every one. The data show roughly 170,000 clones, around 93% seen once. Here the sequenced sample was peripheral blood, taken on day 0 of AZD1222 vaccination. These receptors all come from an adult in good health.

The rearrangement joins TRBV11-2 to TRBJ1-6, with 7 bases lining up with TRBD1. Trimming cost V 5 bases and J 13 bases; bases outside gene matches: 20. Germline V lookup: CDR1 SGHAT, CDR2 FQNNGV. The CDR3 length is 17 residues. This chain's CDR3 is CASSLIMMGQLGVPLHF. The CDR3 coding sequence is TGTGCCAGCAGCCTAATTATGATGGGACAGTTAGGGGTCCCCCTCCACTTT.

The rearrangement links TRBV2 to TRBJ1-4, with D maybe TRBD1 (5 bases). This CDR3 spans 14 amino acids. V shed 3 bases and J shed 6 bases, with 11 bases lying between them. Germline V gene lookup returns CDR1 SNHLY and CDR2 FYNNEI. The CDR3 DNA follows: TGTGCCAGCAGTGAGGGGGTGAACTATGAAAAACTGTTTTTT. Amino acids: CASSEGVNYEKLFF.

This chain joins TRBV5-1 and TRBJ2-3; 12 bases match TRBD2. Germline CDR1 is SGHRS and CDR2 is YFSETQ. The CDR3 runs 15 residues. Trimming took 1 base from V and 5 from J; bases not matched to a gene: 2. The CDR3 DNA sequence: TGCGCCAGCAGCTTGCTAGCGGGGGGGCAAGATACGCAGTATTTT. This translates into CASSLLAGGQDTQYF.

The chain uses TRBV7-2 and TRBJ2-1; TRBD2 matches at 7 bases. CDR1 is SGHTA, CDR2 FQGNSA, per germline. V lost 1 base, J lost 6 bases, and 9 bases stayed unmatched. The CDR3 totals 16 residues. This CDR3 is CASSLVLAGSPNEQFF. Here the CDR3 DNA reads TGTGCCAGCAGCTTAGTCTTAGCGGGTTCGCCCAATGAGCAGTTCTTC.

There are a few counts of this clone. The chain joins TRBV19 to TRBJ2-4; D uncertain. The CDR3 totals 12 residues. Looked up from germline, CDR1 is LNHDA and CDR2 is SQIVND (reference sequence). With 3 bases removed from V and 10 bases from J, the gap between germline ends came to 10 bases. DNA for the CDR3: TGTGCCAGTAGTATGGGAACGTCAATTCAGTACTTC. It specifies CASSMGTSIQYF.

The chain combines TRBV9 with TRBJ2-3, with a tentative D call TRBD2 (5 bases). Germline loops: CDR1 SGDLS, CDR2 YYNGEE. The V end was cut by 0 bases, the J end by 4 bases, with 12 bases between. The CDR3 is 15 residues long. CDR3 in amino acids: CASSVEVAGADTQYF. Written as DNA, the CDR3 is TGTGCCAGCAGCGTAGAAGTTGCGGGCGCAGATACGCAGTATTTT.

The chain uses TRBV19 and TRBJ1-2; TRBD1 aligns across 7 bases. V lost 7 bases, J lost 2 bases, and 10 bases stayed unmatched. The CDR3 sequence is 15 residues long. Germline CDR1 LNHDA, CDR2 SQIVND (reference sequence). CDR3 sequence: CASIAPRGGNYGYTF. CDR3 sequence (DNA): TGTGCCAGTATCGCCCCTCGAGGGGGCAACTATGGCTACACCTTC.

The rearrangement links TRBV7-9 to TRBJ2-3; D is possibly TRBD1 (8 bases). The V and J ends lost 5 bases and 3 bases respectively, with 15 bases between them. In germline, CDR1 is SEHNR, CDR2 FQNEAQ (reference sequence). This CDR3 comprises 15 residues. The CDR3 DNA reads as TGTGCCAGCAGCACTGGACAGGGACTAACAGATACGCAGTATTTT. It translates to CASSTGQGLTDTQYF.

This chain links TRBV5-1 with TRBJ2-7; 10 positions match TRBD1. Per germline, CDR1 SGHRS and CDR2 YFSETQ. Unmatched junction bases numbered 8, after V lost 4 bases and J lost 13 bases. The CDR3 runs to 12 residues. CDR3 DNA sequence: TGCGCCAGCAGCCAGATCGGGACAGGGGAATACTTC. Amino acid sequence: CASSQIGTGEYF.

A single count supports this clone. The chain recombines TRBV5-1 with TRBJ1-1, with TRBD1 as a possible D gene (6 bases). The V end lost 1 base, the J end lost 1 base, and 11 bases lay between the germline ends. The CDR3 is 15 residues long. The germline gives CDR1 SGHRS, CDR2 YFSETQ. CDR3 sequence: CASSLSLQGNTEAFF. CDR3 nucleotide sequence: TGCGCCAGCAGCTTGAGTTTACAGGGGAACACTGAAGCTTTCTTT.

This clone appeared once. The gene calls are TRBV19 and TRBJ2-7; D uncertain. Trimming cost V 3 bases and J 5 bases, with 11 bases left between them. Germline CDR1 LNHDA, CDR2 SQIVND (reference sequence). The CDR3 runs 13 residues. Here the CDR3 reads CASSMQANHEQYF. In DNA, the CDR3 is TGTGCCAGTAGTATGCAGGCCAACCACGAGCAGTACTTC. The full variable domain, completed using reference TRBV19 and TRBJ2-7, is DGGITQSPKYLFRKEGQNVTLSCEQNLNHDAMYWYRQDPGQGLRLIYYSQIVNDFQKGDIAEGYSVSREKKESFPLTVTSAQKNPTAFYLCASSMQANHEQYFGPGTRLTVT.

The chain links TRBV3-1 (or the pseudogene TRBV3-2) to TRBJ2-7; 10 bases match TRBD1. Looked up from germline, CDR1 is LGHDT and CDR2 is YNNKEL (reference sequence). The CDR3 sequence is 18 residues long. V lost 4 bases to trimming and J lost 6 bases; unmatched junction nucleotides: 18. Here the CDR3 reads CASSPKSPDRGRLSEQYF. The CDR3 DNA reads TGTGCCAGCAGCCCTAAATCACCAGACAGGGGGCGACTGTCCGAGCAGTACTTC.

This sequence joins TRBV28 and TRBJ2-6; 7 bases align to TRBD1. Germline V CDR1 and CDR2: MDHEN, SYDVKM. Trimming removed 3 bases from V and 0 bases from J; junction bases left unmatched: 5. This CDR3 has 17 residues. In nucleotides, the CDR3 is TGTGCCAGCAGTTTTAGGGACAGAAGCTCTGGGGCCAACGTCCTGACTTTC. Translation gives CASSFRDRSSGANVLTF.

The rearrangement links TRBV5-1 to TRBJ2-7; 7 nucleotides line up with TRBD1. CDR1 and CDR2 (germline): SGHRS, YFSETQ. The CDR3 contains 13 residues. The J segment lost 4 bases and the V segment lost 4 bases, leaving 5 bases of the junction unmatched. CDR3: CASSVDRAYEQYF. The CDR3 DNA follows: TGCGCCAGCAGCGTCGACAGGGCTTACGAGCAGTACTTC.

V gene TRBV13 combines with J gene TRBJ1-5; no reliable D call. Trimming left V 0 bases short and J 2 bases short, with 5 bases between. The CDR3 contains 14 residues. Germline V CDR1 and CDR2: PRHDT, FYEKMQ (reference sequence). The CDR3 coding sequence is TGTGCCAGCAGCTTAGGTTTCGGCAATCAGCCCCAGCATTTT. Its translation: CASSLGFGNQPQHF. Variable domain in full (rest from reference TRBV13 and TRBJ1-5): AAGVIQSPRHLIKEKRETATLKCYPIPRHDTVYWYQQGPGQDPQFLISFYEKMQSDKGSIPDRFSAQQFSDYHSELNMSSLELGDSALYFCASSLGFGNQPQHFGDGTRLSIL.

J is TRBJ2-7 and V is TRBV7-2; no clear D gene. V lost 0 bases to trimming and J lost 4 bases, with 13 bases between them. This CDR3 has 15 residues. From germline, CDR1 is SGHTA and CDR2 FQGNSA. CDR3 residues: CASSLAGPKRYEQYF. The CDR3 DNA is TGTGCCAGCAGCTTAGCAGGCCCCAAACGATACGAGCAGTACTTC.

This chain links TRBV9 with TRBJ2-1; 11 positions match TRBD2. Germline V gene lookup returns CDR1 SGDLS and CDR2 YYNGEE. There are 15 residues in the CDR3. With V trimmed by 3 bases and J by 10 bases, 9 bases remained unmatched. The CDR3 sequence is CASSGIAGGAREQFF. As DNA, the CDR3 is TGTGCCAGCAGCGGAATAGCGGGAGGGGCCAGGGAGCAGTTCTTC. Looking up the rest from reference TRBV9 and TRBJ2-1 gives the full variable domain: DSGVTQTPKHLITATGQRVTLRCSPRSGDLSVYWYQQSLDQGLQFLIQYYNGEERAKGNILERFSAQQFPDLHSELNLSSLELGDSALYFCASSGIAGGAREQFFGPGTRLTVL.

This rearrangement joins TRBV19 to TRBJ1-2; a possible D gene is TRBD1 (6 bases). The V gene's germline CDR1 is LNHDA and CDR2 SQIVND (reference sequence). The CDR3 consists of 14 residues. Between the trimmed V and J ends, which lost 5 bases and 7 bases, there was a span of 17 bases. CDR3 protein: CASSPGTSTPGYTF. The CDR3 nucleotides read TGTGCCAGTAGTCCCGGGACATCAACCCCTGGCTACACCTTC.

This chain joins TRBV28 and TRBJ1-1, with 7 bases identical to TRBD1. V shed 5 bases and J 1 base; nucleotides not matched to a gene: 1. This CDR3 has 13 residues. Germline loops: CDR1 MDHEN, CDR2 SYDVKM. The CDR3 loop reads CASSRDRNTEAFF. DNA for the CDR3: TGTGCCAGCAGTCGGGACAGGAACACTGAAGCTTTCTTT.

This chain connects TRBV28 to TRBJ1-5; D is unclear. Germline V gene lookup returns CDR1 MDHEN and CDR2 SYDVKM. This CDR3 spans 14 amino acids. Trimming shortened V by 7 bases and J by 5 bases, and 15 bases separated the two germline ends. CDR3 nucleotides: TGTGCCAGCAACACCCAGCCTCAATATCAGCCCCAGCATTTT. Its translation is CASNTQPQYQPQHF.

This chain connects TRBV5-1 to TRBJ1-2, with a possible D match to TRBD1 (5 bases). From germline, CDR1 is SGHRS and CDR2 YFSETQ. V lost 4 bases to trimming and J lost 3 bases, with 13 bases between them. The CDR3 loop spans 14 amino acids. The CDR3 coding sequence is TGCGCCAGCAGCGCCAGGGTATTGGACTATGGCTACACCTTC. This encodes CASSARVLDYGYTF.

This clone was counted once. This sequence joins TRBV18 and TRBJ1-5, with TRBD1 as a possible D gene (6 bases). V was trimmed by 4 bases and J by 0 bases, leaving 10 bases between them. Looked up from germline, CDR1 is KGHSH and CDR2 is LQKENI. CDR3 size: 15 residues. CDR3: CASSQDRDSNQPQHF. The CDR3, as DNA: TGTGCCAGCTCACAGGACAGAGATAGCAATCAGCCCCAGCATTTT.

V usage is TRBV27 and J usage is TRBJ2-7; D possibly corresponds to TRBD1 (6 bases). V was shortened by 5 bases and J by 2 bases, with 22 bases between the two germline ends. The CDR3 totals 17 residues. CDR1 and CDR2 from the germline V gene are MNHEY and SMNVEV (reference sequence). The CDR3 protein is CASSRGTSRGRTYEQYF. The DNA of the CDR3 is TGTGCCAGCAGTAGGGGGACGAGTCGCGGGCGGACCTACGAGCAGTACTTC.

The J gene is TRBJ1-4, the V gene TRBV10-3, with unresolved D. Germline lookup yields CDR1 ENHRY and CDR2 SYGVKD. The CDR3 runs to 13 residues. Trimming shortened V by 6 bases and J by 6 bases, and 11 bases separated the two germline ends. The CDR3 coding sequence is TGTGCCATCAGATCCCGGGCTGATGAAAAACTGTTTTTT. Translating it yields CAIRSRADEKLFF.

V and J are TRBV5-1 and TRBJ2-5, with no clear D. Germline values: CDR1 SGHRS, CDR2 YFSETQ. The CDR3 has 15 residues. V was cut by 0 bases and J by 2 bases, with 11 bases left in between. Here the CDR3 reads CASSLESSFQETQYF. CDR3 in DNA: TGCGCCAGCAGCTTGGAATCCAGTTTTCAAGAGACCCAGTACTTC.

The V call is TRBV28, the J call TRBJ2-7, with D perhaps matching TRBD1 (6 bases). This CDR3 comprises 15 residues. V was cut by 1 base and J by 2 bases, with 12 bases left in between. The germline gives CDR1 MDHEN, CDR2 SYDVKM. The CDR3 coding sequence is TGTGCCAGCAGTTTATCGGGGACATCTACCTACGAGCAGTACTTC. Its protein is CASSLSGTSTYEQYF.

This chain links TRBV7-2 with TRBJ1-2; 8 bases match TRBD1. The germline V gene encodes CDR1 SGHTA and CDR2 FQGNSA. V was pared by 5 bases and J by 6 bases, with 8 bases of the junction left unmatched. This CDR3 is built from 14 residues. CDR3 in DNA: TGTGCCAGCAGCGGCCGGGACAGGTTAGATGGCTACACCTTC. It codes for CASSGRDRLDGYTF.

This clone was counted only a few times. The V gene is TRBV5-6, the J gene TRBJ2-7, with D perhaps TRBD1 (6 bases). Trimming pared 0 bases from V and 5 bases from J, leaving 15 bases between. Germline loops: CDR1 SGHDT, CDR2 YYEEEE. The CDR3 has 15 amino acids. The CDR3, as DNA: TGTGCCAGCAGCTTGGATAGGGGGACGAGAGACGAGCAGTACTTC. Amino acids: CASSLDRGTRDEQYF. The full variable domain, completed using reference TRBV5-6 and TRBJ2-7, is DAGVTQSPTHLIKTRGQQVTLRCSPKSGHDTVSWYQQALGQGPQFIFQYYEEEERQRGNFPDRFSGHQFPNYSSELNVNALLLGDSALYLCASSLDRGTRDEQYFGPGTRLTVT.

The V and J genes are TRBV28 and TRBJ1-1; a possible D gene is TRBD1 (5 bases). Germline V gene sequence: CDR1 MDHEN, CDR2 SYDVKM. The CDR3 runs 15 residues. V shed 8 bases and J shed 10 bases, with 26 bases lying between them. The CDR3 reads CASPPSGTERRGAFF. CDR3 nucleotides: TGTGCCAGCCCACCTTCAGGGACGGAGAGACGTGGAGCTTTCTTT. Full variable domain (outside the CDR3, taken from reference TRBV28 and TRBJ1-1): DVKVTQSSRYLVKRTGEKVFLECVQDMDHENMFWYRQDPGLGLRLIYFSYDVKMKEKGDIPEGYSVSREKKERFSLILESASTNQTSMYLCASPPSGTERRGAFFGQGTRLTVV.